The 19 T cell receptor beta chains given below trace back to one sample, sequenced in a study of T-cell reconstitution after alpha-beta-depleted transplantation in children. Preparing the TCRbeta library involved the use of unique molecular identifiers. A single record per CDR3 protein comes from TCRdb applying MiXCR to the PCR reads. The sample holds approximately 400,000 distinct CDR3 sequences, 15% to 20% seen once. The input for sequencing was PBMCs, mostly from graft donor cells, taken 360 days after TCRalphabeta/CD19-depleted stem cell transplant. The receptors shown here come from a boy in the first two years of life who had a stem cell transplant for Wiskott-Aldrich syndrome, so the T cells may come from the graft donor.

CDR3 amino acids: CSAPTGDEQYF. The CDR3 DNA follows: TGCAGTGCACCTACGGGTGACGAGCAGTACTTC. The J gene is TRBJ2-7, the V gene TRBV20-1; D uncertain. Between the trimmed V and J ends, which lost 6 bases and 5 bases, there was a span of 11 bases. Germline assignment: CDR1 DFQATT and CDR2 SNEGSKA (reference sequence). The CDR3 runs 11 residues.

The V gene is TRBV24-1, the J gene TRBJ2-5; D gene unclear. Per the germline V gene, CDR1 is KGHDR and CDR2 is SFDVKD. Trimming took 1 base from V and 4 from J, leaving 6 bases between them. CDR3 length: 13 residues. The CDR3 loop reads CATSDFLGETQYF. The CDR3 nucleotides are TGTGCCACCAGTGATTTCCTGGGAGAGACCCAGTACTTC.

This chain links TRBV12-3 or TRBV12-4 with TRBJ2-5; the D gene could be TRBD1 or TRBD2 (6 bases each). The CDR3 is 13 amino acids. V was cut by 8 bases and J by 4 bases, with 14 bases left in between. The CDR3 loop is CASRGRDLETQYF. The CDR3 DNA sequence: TGTGCCAGCCGGGGGCGGGACCTAGAGACCCAGTACTTC.

The chain has TRBV11-2 and TRBJ2-7, with TRBD1 as a possible D gene (6 bases). This CDR3 spans 18 amino acids. The ends were cut back, 0 bases at V and 4 bases at J, with 22 bases in the middle. Germline CDR1 SGHAT, CDR2 FQNNGV. The CDR3 here is CASSLDLSSEGRGYEQYF. Here the CDR3 DNA reads TGTGCCAGCAGCTTAGATCTGTCGAGCGAGGGTAGGGGGTACGAGCAGTACTTC.

This clonotype has only a few counts. This sequence joins TRBV12-3 or TRBV12-4 and TRBJ2-7; D is unresolved. The CDR3 covers 17 residues. V gave up 6 bases and J gave up 3 bases, with 24 bases separating them. DNA for the CDR3: TGTGCCAGCAGCCCGAAGGTGAGACTCCACCGAGACTACGAGCAGTACTTC. This codes for CASSPKVRLHRDYEQYF.

This clonotype was seen a handful of times. This chain joins TRBV24-1 and TRBJ2-1, with TRBD1 matching over 9 bases. Germline lookup yields CDR1 KGHDR and CDR2 SFDVKD. This CDR3 spans 16 amino acids. J lost 3 bases, V lost 1 base, and 3 bases had no gene match. CDR3 region: CATSDFRDRDYNEQFF. CDR3 nucleotides: TGTGCCACCAGTGATTTCCGGGACAGGGACTACAATGAGCAGTTCTTC.

This clonotype has a handful of counts. The CDR3 protein is CASSPSTGQMEEQFF. The CDR3 region has the DNA TGTGCCAGCAGCCCATCGACAGGGCAGATGGAGGAGCAGTTCTTC. The chain links TRBV3-1 to TRBJ2-1; 7 positions agree with TRBD1. J lost 10 bases, V lost 4 bases, and 13 bases had no gene match. The CDR3 extends over 15 amino acids. Germline V gives CDR1 LGHDT, CDR2 YNNKEL (reference sequence).

The DNA for the CDR3 is TGTGCCAGCAACATGGGACTAGCGTACAATGAGCAGTTCTTC. This translates into CASNMGLAYNEQFF. This chain connects TRBV19 to TRBJ2-1; 10 bases fit TRBD2. V dropped 9 bases and J dropped 4; count of bases not matched to a gene: 6. The CDR3 covers 14 residues. CDR1 and CDR2 (germline): LNHDA, SQIVND (reference sequence). The variable domain in full, completed from reference TRBV19 and TRBJ2-1, reads DGGITQSPKYLFRKEGQNVTLSCEQNLNHDAMYWYRQDPGQGLRLIYYSQIVNDFQKGDIAEGYSVSREKKESFPLTVTSAQKNPTAFYLCASNMGLAYNEQFFGPGTRLTVL.

This clonotype was seen only a few times. V usage is TRBV29-1 and J usage is TRBJ2-1; 8 bases fit TRBD2. This CDR3 is 14 amino acids long. Germline lookup yields CDR1 SQVTM and CDR2 ANQGSEA. The junction had 4 bases not matched to a gene; V was cut back by 3 bases and J by 3 bases. The CDR3 bases are TGCAGCGTTGACAGGACTAGCTTCTACAATGAGCAGTTCTTC. Translated, it gives CSVDRTSFYNEQFF.

This clonotype occurred a few times. The chain combines TRBV12-3 or TRBV12-4 with TRBJ2-5; 8 bases fit TRBD2. The V segment lost 5 bases and the J segment 3 bases; nucleotides outside the gene matches: 5. The CDR3 covers 14 residues. CDR3 region: CASSPIGREETQYF. The CDR3 region has the DNA TGTGCCAGCAGTCCTATCGGGAGGGAAGAGACCCAGTACTTC.

This chain links TRBV20-1 with TRBJ2-7; TRBD2 agrees at 12 bases. V lost 5 bases, J lost 7 bases, and 6 bases stayed unmatched. The CDR3 runs 13 residues. The germline CDR1 and CDR2 sequences are DFQATT and SNEGSKA (reference sequence). The CDR3 spells CSARGLAGREQYF. CDR3 bases: TGCAGTGCTCGCGGACTAGCGGGAAGGGAGCAGTACTTC.

The genes are TRBV5-1 and TRBJ2-7; the D gene could be TRBD1 or TRBD2 (5 bases each). CDR1 and CDR2 from the germline V gene are SGHRS and YFSETQ. V lost 4 bases and J 2 bases, leaving 16 bases between the germline ends. This CDR3 is built from 15 residues. The CDR3 DNA sequence: TGCGCCAGCAGCAAACCAGGGACCCGAGCCTACGAGCAGTACTTC. This encodes CASSKPGTRAYEQYF. Combining the CDR3 with reference TRBV5-1 and TRBJ2-7 gives the whole variable domain KAGVTQTPRYLIKTRGQQVTLSCSPISGHRSVSWYQQTPGQGLQFLFEYFSETQRNKGNFPGRFSGRQFSNSRSEMNVSTLELGDSALYLCASSKPGTRAYEQYFGPGTRLTVT.

The rearrangement uses TRBV29-1 and TRBJ2-2, with 7 bases matching TRBD1. Germline CDR1 SQVTM, CDR2 ANQGSEA. This CDR3 comprises 13 residues. Germline trimming cut 5 bases from V and 4 bases from J; bases unmatched to any gene: 4. The CDR3 DNA reads as TGCAGCGTTCGAGACAGGGCCACCGGGGAGCTGTTTTTT. It translates to CSVRDRATGELFF.

This clonotype has more than one count but fewer than ten. The chain employs TRBV20-1 and TRBJ2-5, with 8 bases that match TRBD2. The CDR3 length is 13 residues. V was clipped by 4 bases and J by 4 bases; unmatched bases: 5. Germline lookup yields CDR1 DFQATT and CDR2 SNEGSKA (reference sequence). The CDR3 bases are TGCAGTGCTACCCCGACTAGCGCAGAGACCCAGTACTTC. Translation: CSATPTSAETQYF.

The V call is TRBV20-1, the J call TRBJ2-1; 10 bases fit TRBD2. This CDR3 spans 14 amino acids. Per the germline V gene, CDR1 is DFQATT and CDR2 is SNEGSKA (reference sequence). CDR3 residues: CRAPSGGAVNEQFF. The CDR3 nucleotides are TGCAGAGCCCCCAGCGGGGGGGCGGTCAATGAGCAGTTCTTC.

This clonotype showed up just a few times. The chain uses TRBV29-1 and TRBJ1-2; D perhaps matches TRBD1 (5 bases). In germline, CDR1 is SQVTM, CDR2 ANQGSEA. The CDR3 runs to 11 residues. Trimming stripped 7 bases from V and 4 bases from J, with 10 bases between. DNA for the CDR3: TGCAGCGGCCGGGACCTCTATGGCTACACCTTC. Protein sequence: CSGRDLYGYTF.

This clonotype was counted only a few times. The chain has TRBV11-1 and TRBJ2-1, with TRBD1 identical over 9 bases. With 0 bases clipped from V and 4 bases from J, the junction kept 10 bases outside the gene matches. This CDR3 region has 18 residues. Germline V gene data show CDR1 as SGHAT and CDR2 as FQDESV (reference sequence). This CDR3 is CASSLADRRDRVYNEQFF. DNA for the CDR3: TGTGCCAGCAGCTTAGCGGACCGCCGGGACAGGGTTTACAATGAGCAGTTCTTC. The full variable domain, in which reference TRBV11-1 and TRBJ2-1 provide the parts outside the CDR3, is EAEVAQSPRYKITEKSQAVAFWCDPISGHATLYWYRQILGQGPELLVQFQDESVVDDSQLPKDRFSAERLKGVDSTLKIQPAELGDSAMYLCASSLADRRDRVYNEQFFGPGTRLTVL.

There are a few counts of this clonotype. The chain recombines TRBV12-3 or TRBV12-4 with TRBJ2-1; 9 bases agree with TRBD2. The CDR3 has 16 residues. V trimming: 4 bases; J trimming: 0 bases; junction bases outside the gene matches: 4. CDR3 nucleotide sequence: TGTGCCAGCAGTTCCCCTAGCGGGGTCTCCTACAATGAGCAGTTCTTC. Encoded protein: CASSSPSGVSYNEQFF.

This chain connects TRBV4-3 to TRBJ2-4; 7 nucleotides line up with TRBD2. With 4 bases clipped from V and 5 bases from J, the junction kept 8 bases outside the gene matches. This CDR3 is built from 15 residues. Germline V CDR1 and CDR2: LGHNA, YSLEER. The CDR3 reads CASSRTSQDQNIQYF. CDR3 DNA: TGCGCCAGCAGCCGGACTAGTCAAGACCAAAACATTCAGTACTTC.